Following are 18 T cell receptor beta chains from one sample sequenced in a study of shared clonotypes between healthy human individuals (TCRdb year 2020). Preparation of the library involved the immunoSEQ multiplex PCR assay. The clones in this table, taken by TCRdb from immuneACCESS, are in-frame only. Not every clone is retained; where verified, under half of the shortfall comes from an unresolved V gene, and the cause of the rest is unknown. The sample table shows roughly 2,300,000 clones, and about 90% are seen once. Around 0.35% of the sample belongs to the ten largest clones. The source material was naive CD4+ T cells from PBMCs. This specimen's cell subset or site label, per the study, means: CD45RA+ positively selected. The receptors were sampled from a young man in good health. Some clones in this sample may be carry-over from other donors' samples.

This chain uses TRBV28 with TRBJ2-2; 8 bases agree with TRBD2. J lost 5 bases, V lost 5 bases, and 4 bases had no gene match. The CDR3 runs to 14 residues. Germline V CDR1 and CDR2: MDHEN, SYDVKM. In DNA form, the CDR3 reads TGTGCCAGCAGTAGCGGGAGTATTACCGGGGAGCTGTTTTTT. This codes for CASSSGSITGELFF. Complete variable domain (other parts from reference TRBV28 and TRBJ2-2): DVKVTQSSRYLVKRTGEKVFLECVQDMDHENMFWYRQDPGLGLRLIYFSYDVKMKEKGDIPEGYSVSREKKERFSLILESASTNQTSMYLCASSSGSITGELFFGEGSRLTVL.

The chain is built from TRBV4-1 and TRBJ1-3; D is unresolved. Per germline, CDR1 MGHRA and CDR2 YSYEKL. V was cut by 0 bases and J by 2 bases, with 8 bases left in between. There are 15 residues in the CDR3. CDR3 region: CASSQDSMTGNTIYF. CDR3 bases: TGCGCCAGCAGCCAAGATTCCATGACTGGAAACACCATATATTTT.

The rearrangement uses TRBV7-9 and TRBJ2-5, with D hard to call. From germline, CDR1 is SEHNR and CDR2 FQNEAQ (reference sequence). Deletions cut 0 bases from V and 4 bases from J, with 9 bases between. The length of the CDR3 is 14 residues. The chain's CDR3 is CASSLAGMSETQYF. DNA for the CDR3: TGTGCCAGCAGCTTAGCGGGCATGTCAGAGACCCAGTACTTC.

The CDR3 DNA reads as TGTGCCAGCAGGTCTAGCGGACTGGGGGGTGAGACCCAGTACTTC. Its protein product is CASRSSGLGGETQYF. The chain has TRBV28 and TRBJ2-5, with 7 bases lining up with TRBD2. This CDR3 contains 15 residues. The ends lost 6 bases at V and 5 bases at J; junction bases unmatched: 12. CDR1 and CDR2 from the germline V gene are MDHEN and SYDVKM.

The genes are TRBV9 and TRBJ2-1; 8 positions agree with TRBD2. From germline, CDR1 is SGDLS and CDR2 YYNGEE. V lost 3 bases to trimming and J lost 3 bases; unmatched junction nucleotides: 17. The CDR3 totals 19 residues. The CDR3 coding sequence is TGTGCCAGCAGCGCTAGCCCGTCTAGCGGGCCACCCCACTACAATGAGCAGTTCTTC. Residues: CASSASPSSGPPHYNEQFF.

The gene calls are TRBV18 and TRBJ1-2, with 8 nucleotides matching TRBD1. The V segment lost 4 bases and the J segment 0 bases; nucleotides outside the gene matches: 1. Germline V gene lookup returns CDR1 KGHSH and CDR2 LQKENI. This CDR3 region has 14 residues. CDR3 in amino acids: CASSQGQANYGYTF. The CDR3 DNA reads TGTGCCAGCTCACAGGGACAGGCTAACTATGGCTACACCTTC.

This chain links TRBV5-6 with TRBJ2-7; D ambiguous. Looked up from germline, CDR1 is SGHDT and CDR2 is YYEEEE. CDR3 length equals 13 residues. V lost 4 bases and J lost 6, with 14 bases in between. The CDR3: CASSPGLTVEQYF. The CDR3, as DNA: TGTGCCAGCAGCCCCGGGTTGACCGTCGAGCAGTACTTC.

The V gene is TRBV7-3, the J gene TRBJ2-1; 13 nucleotides align to TRBD2. In germline, CDR1 is SGHTA, CDR2 FQGTGA. The CDR3 extends over 15 amino acids. V lost 6 bases, J lost 10 bases, and 9 bases stayed unmatched. The CDR3 spells CASSQLAGGPHEQFF. The CDR3 DNA reads as TGTGCCAGCAGTCAACTAGCGGGAGGGCCACACGAGCAGTTCTTC. Using reference TRBV7-3 and TRBJ2-1 for the parts outside the CDR3, the full variable domain is GAGVSQTPSNKVTEKGKYVELRCDPISGHTALYWYRQSLGQGPEFLIYFQGTGAADDSGLPNDRFFAVRPEGSVSTLKIQRTERGDSAVYLCASSQLAGGPHEQFFGPGTRLTVL.

The J gene is TRBJ2-4, the V gene TRBV14; D is ambiguous. With 1 base removed from V and 9 bases from J, the gap between germline ends came to 16 bases. CDR3 length equals 15 residues. Germline V gives CDR1 SGHDN, CDR2 FVKESK. The CDR3 DNA follows: TGTGCCAGCAGCCAAGCCTGGGGTGGTGTGAGCATTCAGTACTTC. Translated, it gives CASSQAWGGVSIQYF. Based on the CDR3 plus reference TRBV14 and TRBJ2-4, the full variable domain is EAGVTQFPSHSVIEKGQTVTLRCDPISGHDNLYWYRRVMGKEIKFLLHFVKESKQDESGMPNNRFLAERTGGTYSTLKVQPAELEDSGVYFCASSQAWGGVSIQYFGAGTRLSVL.

The rearrangement joins TRBV7-3 to TRBJ1-3; 8 bases map to TRBD1. The trim removed 5 bases at V and 3 bases at J, leaving 15 bases unmatched. Germline V gene data show CDR1 as SGHTA and CDR2 as FQGTGA. The CDR3 is 18 amino acids. The CDR3 DNA is TGTGCCAGCAGCCCGACAGGGGTGCCTCTTCCGAGTGGAAACACCATATATTTT. Its translation is CASSPTGVPLPSGNTIYF.

The chain recombines TRBV29-1 with TRBJ1-2, with D hard to call. V shed 5 bases and J shed 1 base, with 8 bases lying between them. The CDR3 contains 12 residues. Germline assignment: CDR1 SQVTM and CDR2 ANQGSEA. The CDR3 nucleotides read TGCAGCGTTCAGTACGGTAACTATGGCTACACCTTC. This sequence encodes CSVQYGNYGYTF.

The J gene is TRBJ2-7, the V gene TRBV11-1, with no clear D. Germline loops: CDR1 SGHAT, CDR2 FQDESV (reference sequence). The CDR3 covers 13 residues. V lost 0 bases, J lost 5 bases, and 8 bases lay in between. The CDR3 protein is CASSLAAQDEQYF. CDR3 sequence (DNA): TGTGCCAGCAGCTTAGCCGCCCAGGACGAGCAGTACTTC. The full variable domain, with the rest looked up from reference TRBV11-1 and TRBJ2-7, is EAEVAQSPRYKITEKSQAVAFWCDPISGHATLYWYRQILGQGPELLVQFQDESVVDDSQLPKDRFSAERLKGVDSTLKIQPAELGDSAMYLCASSLAAQDEQYFGPGTRLTVT.

V gene TRBV10-1 combines with J gene TRBJ1-1; D unclear. Trimming removed 5 bases from V and 0 bases from J, with 7 bases in between. This CDR3 has 13 amino acids. Germline values: CDR1 WNHNN, CDR2 SYGVQD (reference sequence). The chain's CDR3 is CASSRTMNTEAFF. CDR3 sequence (DNA): TGCGCCAGCAGTCGGACTATGAACACTGAAGCTTTCTTT.

The chain combines TRBV4-1 with TRBJ2-1; no clear D. The CDR3 is made up of 12 amino acids. Trimming removed 1 base at V and 11 bases at J, with 9 bases between. Germline lookup yields CDR1 MGHRA and CDR2 YSYEKL. As DNA, the CDR3 is TGCGCCAGCAGCCAAGGTGAAAACAAGCAGTTCTTC. Its protein product is CASSQGENKQFF.

For this clone: Other DNA sequences of this sample code for an identical CDR3. The rearrangement uses TRBV5-1 and TRBJ1-1; TRBD1 matches at 8 bases. CDR3 size: 14 residues. J lost 5 bases, V lost 3 bases, and 6 bases had no gene match. CDR1 and CDR2 from the germline V gene are SGHRS and YFSETQ. This chain's CDR3 is CASSSGQGGTEAFF. CDR3 nucleotide sequence: TGCGCCAGCAGCTCCGGACAGGGAGGGACTGAAGCTTTCTTT. Variable domain in full (rest from reference TRBV5-1 and TRBJ1-1): KAGVTQTPRYLIKTRGQQVTLSCSPISGHRSVSWYQQTPGQGLQFLFEYFSETQRNKGNFPGRFSGRQFSNSRSEMNVSTLELGDSALYLCASSSGQGGTEAFFGQGTRLTVV.

The chain joins TRBV30 to TRBJ2-7; no firm D call. Germline V gives CDR1 GTSNPN, CDR2 SVGIG (reference sequence). There are 14 residues in the CDR3. Trimming took off 4 bases at V and 0 bases at J, with 13 bases between the two ends. CDR3 sequence reads: CAWTPFGRSYEQYF. The CDR3 region has the DNA TGTGCCTGGACCCCCTTCGGGCGCTCCTACGAGCAGTACTTC.

V usage is TRBV5-1 and J usage is TRBJ2-2; no reliable D call. The CDR3 has 15 residues. Germline CDR1 reads SGHRS; CDR2 reads YFSETQ. Trimming stripped 4 bases from V and 1 base from J, with 11 bases between. The CDR3 protein is CASSRVGVNTGELFF. The DNA for the CDR3 is TGCGCCAGCAGCCGGGTTGGGGTGAACACCGGGGAGCTGTTTTTT.

This sequence joins TRBV7-2 and TRBJ2-7; TRBD2 agrees at 8 bases. The ends lost 2 bases at V and 2 bases at J; junction bases unmatched: 5. CDR3 size: 15 residues. Germline V gene data show CDR1 as SGHTA and CDR2 as FQGNSA. The CDR3 spells CASSLHAGGPYEQYF. The DNA for the CDR3 is TGTGCCAGCAGCTTACACGCGGGAGGTCCCTACGAGCAGTACTTC. Using reference TRBV7-2 and TRBJ2-7 for the parts outside the CDR3, the full variable domain is GAGVSQSPSNKVTEKGKDVELRCDPISGHTALYWYRQSLGQGLEFLIYFQGNSAPDKSGLPSDRFSAERTGGSVSTLTIQRTQQEDSAVYLCASSLHAGGPYEQYFGPGTRLTVT.